This T cell receptor (beta chain) is from a study of cytomegalovirus exposure and HLA in healthy donors (dated by TCRdb to about 2017). About the study as a whole: According to an earlier analysis of 550 to 750 of the donors, about 179 million T cells yielded roughly 110 million unique TCR beta sequences and around 280 Gb of sequence data. All discovery cohort repertoires had been generated on a single sequencing platform. In an earlier analysis of 587 of the donors, high-throughput TCR beta sequencing was used to judge whether each TCR beta V gene segment behaved as functional or pseudogenic. Along with the roughly 700-subject first cohort, a separate validation cohort of over a hundred different subjects was used. Of the roughly 410 genotyped donors, less than 90% were placed in the genetic ancestry cluster associated with self-reported Caucasian donors. An early release covering roughly 600 HLA-typed donors comprised 250 to 350 gigabases of sequencing data and around 80 million unique TCR sequences. Class I and class II HLA loci were covered by the typing at four-digit resolution. The study aimed to test whether cataloging public T cell receptors could reveal signatures of past pathogen exposure. On average, around 230,000 unique TCR beta nucleotide sequences were sequenced per donor among roughly 430 genotyped donors of the cohort, with roughly 18% of those sequences being non-productive. Several DR-DQ haplotypes were treated as single units for association and clustering because of strong linkage in the cohort. To predict cytomegalovirus infection status, the study brought together high-throughput TCR immunosequencing, statistical association of individual TCRs with disease status, and machine learning. Typing coverage differed by locus: A, B, C, DRB1 and DQB1 were typed in about 629-630 donors, DQA1 in 522, DPA1 in 600 to 610, and DPB1 in 472. The study profiled the T cell repertoires of approximately 700 subjects by immunosequencing and related them to cytomegalovirus serostatus. Rather than drawing on any new phenotypic data, the later analysis identified candidate immune exposures from TCR beta sequences and the way those sequences occurred across donors. Genome-wide SNP genotypes for about three fifths of the 666 donors were used in a later genetic analysis, which treated that subset as a discovery cohort. A later analysis re-examined previously published TCR beta repertoires from about 700 donors and added high-resolution HLA genotyping to investigate patterns of TCR occurrence. Donor age, sex, ethnicity and CMV serostatus were collected together with the repertoire data. Overall study results and their limits: The study gave a list of under 200 TCR beta chains associated with cytomegalovirus. According to a later analysis, TCR association rates differed among HLA loci, with DRB1 alleles showing the most associated TCRs and HLA-C alleles showing the fewest. In an earlier analysis of about 540 of the donors, most TCR beta V segments were observed in productive rearrangements about 87% or about 30% of the time, broadly matching IMGT annotations. Correlated functional status among segregating V segments might be attributable to linkage disequilibrium, but an unknown experimental factor could not be ruled out. Because the 87-base-pair reads could not distinguish some IMGT-functional V segments, including TRBV6-2 and TRBV6-3, those segments were excluded. For the cohort, immune exposure information was limited to CMV serostatus. In a later analysis, most CMV-associated TCR beta chains were found to appear HLA-restricted, with HLA associations seemingly driven largely by CMV exposure. Because counts were too low, roughly 16 rarely observed V segments, including chromosome 9 orphons, were excluded from the earlier analysis of under 650 of the donors. A cluster of highly shared sequence variants was judged likely to represent a technical artifact of the sequencing pipeline. When HLA alleles, especially DR and DQ, strongly co-occurred, TCR associations were difficult to assign to individual alleles. Specific HLA alleles were associated with roughly 16,000 TCR beta sequences at a false discovery rate of 0.05 in a later analysis. This cohort had only TCR beta chains sequenced, and the lack of alpha or paired-chain data limited which features could be detected. Compared with equally common non-associated chains, HLA-associated TCR beta chains in a later analysis were more clonally expanded and had lower generation probabilities. In both the original and validation cohorts, the classifier was reported to diagnose cytomegalovirus status with high specificity and sensitivity. A further reported finding was that TCR beta sequences accurately predicted the HLA-A and HLA-B alleles for most subjects in the first cohort. Because HLA typing was unavailable for some donors at each locus, only the typed subset was used in association tests. Most TCR sequences were seen in very few donors, while some public TCRs were found in many individuals. The authors suggested that the approach could potentially be generalized to other disease states and immunological phenotypes. V-gene and J-gene trimming of TCR beta chains was associated with a missense DCLRE1C variant in a later genetic analysis, and the association was replicated in an independent cohort. Roughly uniform sequencing depth across donors was assumed in presence/absence analyses, although this assumption may not hold. Compared with the roughly 600-donor mean, donors in an Asian-associated ancestry cluster had fewer N-insertions in productive TCRs, according to a later genetic analysis. In vitro tests confirmed that a few of the cytomegalovirus-associated TCR beta chains recognize cytomegalovirus antigens. According to a later analysis, parvovirus B19, influenza, CMV and Epstein-Barr virus appeared linked to several top co-occurrence clusters.

The cohort consisted of 650 to 700 healthy bone marrow donors. All cohort members were sampled while nominally healthy, although unrecorded immune exposures were likely present. The donor was CMV seropositive and was included in the group of 250 to 300 seropositive cohort members. Each donor provided a peripheral blood sample, and peripheral blood mononuclear cells were used for TCR beta sequencing. The Qiagen DNeasy Blood Extraction Kit was used to extract genomic DNA from the blood cell samples. This clone was seen a few times. Its cognate antigen has yet to be identified. Base qualities are not at hand, and no much larger clone is one base apart. Library preparation employed the immunoSEQ multiplex PCR assay. For the multiplex PCR, a mixture combining 60 forward primers for TCR Vbeta segments and 13 reverse primers for TCR Jbeta segments was used. The CDR3 region of rearranged TCR beta genes was amplified from genomic DNA with a multiplex PCR assay. The Illumina HiSeq System was used to sequence the amplified TCR beta libraries as 87-base-pair reads. As for the original processing: Across the 640 or so repertoires, a later analysis counted 80 million or so unique TCR beta chains, 9.5 million to 13 million of which were shared by at least two donors. Raw reads were error-corrected and collapsed into unique sequences with a nearest-neighbor algorithm that merged closely related sequences to remove PCR and sequencing errors. To assign V, D and J gene segments, CDR3 sequences were aligned to IMGT reference sequences. For a sequence to be retained, a match of at least six nucleotides was required to both a V gene segment and a J gene segment. Rearrangements were called productive when the CDR3 lacked stop codons and stayed in frame with V and J; all others were non-productive. CDR3 was defined according to IMGT convention as the region running from the second conserved V-encoded cysteine to the conserved J-encoded phenylalanine. Sequences without an unambiguous match to a single V gene segment were excluded from the earlier analysis of 587 of the donors. An earlier analysis of about 590 of the donors classified V segments as functional when productive rearrangements were above 56.7% and as segregating when the standard deviation between donors was above 5%. A statistical classification framework was built to diagnose cytomegalovirus status from the catalog of TCR beta chain sequences. In a later analysis, TCR nucleotide sequences were compared against IMGT/GENE-DB human TR gene sequences so that V and J genes could be assigned. In a later analysis, CDR3 sequences and most-parsimonious VDJ recombination scenarios were assigned using the TCRdist pipeline. In a later analysis, each TCR beta chain was defined by its CDR3 amino acid sequence together with its V-gene family, and reads without a unique V-gene family were excluded. To address suspected cross-contamination and a sequencing artifact, a later analysis removed 592 highly shared, low-generation-probability nucleotide sequences. A later analysis calculated a clonal expansion index for each public chain from normalized within-repertoire ranks of inferred template counts. In a later analysis, generation probabilities were computed with a VDJ recombination model fitted to out-of-frame rearrangements, and the resulting probabilities were checked against IGoR. A later analysis scored TCR-TCR, TCR-HLA and TCR-CMV co-occurrence with hypergeometric tests, applying a repertoire-size bias correction to TCR pairs. In a later analysis, false discovery rates were estimated by permuting HLA or CMV assignments 20 times. In a later analysis, co-occurring TCRs were grouped using DBSCAN, and TCRdist sequence similarity was added for clustering within HLA-allele-positive subsets. Co-occurrence clustering excluded repertoires with fewer than 30,000 or more than 120,000 public chains, plus five with anomalous nucleotide sharing. Here the immuneACCESS table is served through TCRdb, limited to in-frame sequences with V and J called. Missing clones are a known gap in these copies; in checked studies unresolved V genes cover under half, and the rest lacks a known reason. The DNA gave D and trimming, while V, J and clone size come from that table. The sample has tens of thousands of clones on record, approximately 82% of them singletons. The ten largest clones represent around 21% of the sample.

The CDR3 spans 14 residues, from the cysteine through the phenylalanine. Just the 42-base CDR3 DNA is kept, in frame starting at base 1. The germline V gene encodes CDR1 LNHDA and CDR2 SQIVND (reference sequence). From V the trimming removes 5 bases and from J it removes 10 bases, while the gene matches leave 9 bases of the junction unaccounted for. The specimen sequenced was PBMCs. The clonotype was recovered from a woman aged 35 to 49 in good health and CMV-seropositive. This sequence uses TRBV19 and TRBJ1-4; a stretch of 8 junction bases matches TRBD1. The base sequence is TGTGCCAGTAGTTTAACAGGGGGGTCTCGAAAACTGTTTTTT. This encodes CASSLTGGSRKLFF.